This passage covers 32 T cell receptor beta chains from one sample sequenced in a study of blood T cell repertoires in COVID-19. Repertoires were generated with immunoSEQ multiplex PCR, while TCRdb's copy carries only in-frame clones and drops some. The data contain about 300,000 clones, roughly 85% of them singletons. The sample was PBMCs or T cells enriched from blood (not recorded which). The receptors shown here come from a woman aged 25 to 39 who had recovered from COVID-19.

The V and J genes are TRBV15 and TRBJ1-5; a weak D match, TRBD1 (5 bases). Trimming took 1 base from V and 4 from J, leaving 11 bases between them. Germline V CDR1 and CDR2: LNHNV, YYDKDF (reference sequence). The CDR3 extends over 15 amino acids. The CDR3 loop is CATSRAREGNQPQHF. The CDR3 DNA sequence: TGTGCCACCAGCAGAGCCAGGGAAGGAAATCAGCCCCAGCATTTT.

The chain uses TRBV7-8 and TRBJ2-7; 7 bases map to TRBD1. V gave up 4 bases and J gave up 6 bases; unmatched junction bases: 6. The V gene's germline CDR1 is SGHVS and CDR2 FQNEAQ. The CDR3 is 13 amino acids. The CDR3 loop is CASSSRGGPEQYF. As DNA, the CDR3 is TGTGCCAGCAGCTCCCGAGGGGGCCCCGAGCAGTACTTC.

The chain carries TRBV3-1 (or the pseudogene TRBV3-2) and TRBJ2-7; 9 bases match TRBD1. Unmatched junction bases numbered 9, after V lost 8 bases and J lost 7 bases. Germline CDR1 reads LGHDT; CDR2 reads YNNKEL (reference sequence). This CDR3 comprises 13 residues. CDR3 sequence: CASGTTGGWEQYF. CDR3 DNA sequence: TGTGCCAGCGGTACCACAGGGGGCTGGGAGCAGTACTTC.

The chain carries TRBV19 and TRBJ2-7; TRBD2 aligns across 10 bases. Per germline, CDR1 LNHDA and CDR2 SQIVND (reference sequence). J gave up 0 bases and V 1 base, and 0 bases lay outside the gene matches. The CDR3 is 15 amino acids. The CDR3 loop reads CASSIASGSSYEQYF. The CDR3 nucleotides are TGTGCCAGTAGTATAGCTAGCGGGAGCTCCTACGAGCAGTACTTC.

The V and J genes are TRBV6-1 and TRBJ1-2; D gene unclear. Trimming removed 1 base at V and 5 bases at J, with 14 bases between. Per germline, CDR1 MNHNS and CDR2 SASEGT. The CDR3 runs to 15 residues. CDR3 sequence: CASSEERGWWYGYTF. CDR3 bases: TGTGCCAGCAGTGAAGAGAGAGGGTGGTGGTATGGCTACACCTTC.

The CDR3 nucleotides read TGCGCCAGCAGCGAGGTTCCTGTGGGTCAGCCCCAGCATTTT. This encodes CASSEVPVGQPQHF. This chain links TRBV4-1 with TRBJ1-5; no firm D call. Between the trimmed V and J ends, which lost 5 bases and 6 bases, there was a span of 14 bases. The CDR3 consists of 14 residues. Per germline, CDR1 MGHRA and CDR2 YSYEKL.

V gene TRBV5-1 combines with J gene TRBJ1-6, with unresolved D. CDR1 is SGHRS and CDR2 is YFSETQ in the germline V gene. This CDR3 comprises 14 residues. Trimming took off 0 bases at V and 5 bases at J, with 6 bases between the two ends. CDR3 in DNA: TGCGCCAGCAGCTTGGGGAGGGATAATTCACCCCTCCACTTT. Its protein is CASSLGRDNSPLHF.

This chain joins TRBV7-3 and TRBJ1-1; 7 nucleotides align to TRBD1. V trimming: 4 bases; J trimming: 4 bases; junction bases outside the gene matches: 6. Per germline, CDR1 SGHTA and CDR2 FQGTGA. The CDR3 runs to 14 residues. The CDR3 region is CASSSNRGSTEAFF. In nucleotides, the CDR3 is TGTGCCAGCAGCTCAAACAGGGGTAGCACTGAAGCTTTCTTT.

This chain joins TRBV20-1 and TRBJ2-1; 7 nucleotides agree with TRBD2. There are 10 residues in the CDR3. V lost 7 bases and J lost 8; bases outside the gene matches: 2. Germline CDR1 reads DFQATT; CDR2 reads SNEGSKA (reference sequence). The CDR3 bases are TGCAGTGGGGGGAGGGATGAGCAGTTCTTC. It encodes CSGGRDEQFF.

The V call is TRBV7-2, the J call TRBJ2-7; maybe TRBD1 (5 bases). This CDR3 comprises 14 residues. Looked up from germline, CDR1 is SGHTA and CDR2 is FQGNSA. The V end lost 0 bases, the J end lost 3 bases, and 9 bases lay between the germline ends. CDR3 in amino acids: CASSLAGQIYEQYF. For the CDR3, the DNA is TGTGCCAGCAGCTTAGCGGGGCAGATCTACGAGCAGTACTTC.

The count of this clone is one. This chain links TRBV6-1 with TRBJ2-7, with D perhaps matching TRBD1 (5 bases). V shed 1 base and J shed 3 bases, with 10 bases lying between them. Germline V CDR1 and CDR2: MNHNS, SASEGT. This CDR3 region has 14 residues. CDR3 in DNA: TGTGCCAGCAGTGAAGATTGGCAGGGCTACGAGCAGTACTTC. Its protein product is CASSEDWQGYEQYF.

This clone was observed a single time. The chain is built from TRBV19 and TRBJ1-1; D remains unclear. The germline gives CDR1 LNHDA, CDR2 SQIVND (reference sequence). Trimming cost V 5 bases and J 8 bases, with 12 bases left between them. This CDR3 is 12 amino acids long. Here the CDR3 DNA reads TGTGCCAGTAGTGTCAAAGGCGGAGAAGCTTTCTTT. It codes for CASSVKGGEAFF.

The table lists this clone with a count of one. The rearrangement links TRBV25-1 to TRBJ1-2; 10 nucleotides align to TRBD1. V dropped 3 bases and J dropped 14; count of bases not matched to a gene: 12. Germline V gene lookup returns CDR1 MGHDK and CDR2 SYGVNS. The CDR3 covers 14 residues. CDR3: CASSEPGQGVAQTF. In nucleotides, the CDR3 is TGTGCCAGCAGTGAGCCCGGACAGGGGGTAGCTCAGACCTTC.

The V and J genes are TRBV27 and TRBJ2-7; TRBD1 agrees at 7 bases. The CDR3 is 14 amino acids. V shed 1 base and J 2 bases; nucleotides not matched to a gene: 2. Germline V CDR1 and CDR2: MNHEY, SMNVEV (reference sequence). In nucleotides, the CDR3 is TGTGCCAGCAGTTTATTTCAGGGGGCCTACGAGCAGTACTTC. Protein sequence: CASSLFQGAYEQYF.

CDR3 region: CASSSSGVYEQYF. CDR3 in DNA: TGTGCCAGCAGCTCTAGCGGGGTCTACGAGCAGTACTTC. V gene TRBV27 combines with J gene TRBJ2-7; the match to TRBD2 covers 9 bases. The trim removed 6 bases at V and 3 bases at J, leaving 3 bases unmatched. Germline V gene lookup returns CDR1 MNHEY and CDR2 SMNVEV (reference sequence). This CDR3 region has 13 residues.

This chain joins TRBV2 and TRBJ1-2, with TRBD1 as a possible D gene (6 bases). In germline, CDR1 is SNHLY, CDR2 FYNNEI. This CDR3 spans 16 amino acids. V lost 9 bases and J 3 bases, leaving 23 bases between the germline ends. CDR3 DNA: TGTGCCAGACCGAGGGGGGGCGAAATAGGGGACTATGGCTACACCTTC. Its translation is CARPRGGEIGDYGYTF.

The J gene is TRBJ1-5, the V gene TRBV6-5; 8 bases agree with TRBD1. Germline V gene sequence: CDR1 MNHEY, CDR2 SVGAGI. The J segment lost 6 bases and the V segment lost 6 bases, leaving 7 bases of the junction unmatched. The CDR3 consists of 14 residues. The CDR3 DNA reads TGTGCCAGCAGCCACCAGGGGGCGGGTCAGCCCCAGCATTTT. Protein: CASSHQGAGQPQHF.

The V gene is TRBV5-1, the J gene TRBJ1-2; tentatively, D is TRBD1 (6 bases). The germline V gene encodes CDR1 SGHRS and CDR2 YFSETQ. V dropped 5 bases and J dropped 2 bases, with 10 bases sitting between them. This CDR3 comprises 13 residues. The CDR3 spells CASSHRENYGYTF. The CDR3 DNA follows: TGCGCCAGCAGTCACAGGGAAAACTATGGCTACACCTTC.

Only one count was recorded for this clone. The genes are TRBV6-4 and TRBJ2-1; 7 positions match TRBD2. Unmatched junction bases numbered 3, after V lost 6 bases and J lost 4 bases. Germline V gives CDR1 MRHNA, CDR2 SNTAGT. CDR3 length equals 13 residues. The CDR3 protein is CASSSGVYNEQFF. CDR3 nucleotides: TGTGCCAGCAGCAGCGGGGTATACAATGAGCAGTTCTTC.

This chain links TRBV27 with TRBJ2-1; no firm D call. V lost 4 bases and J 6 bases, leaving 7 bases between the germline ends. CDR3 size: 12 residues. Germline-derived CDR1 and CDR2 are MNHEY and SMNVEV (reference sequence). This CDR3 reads CASSSPGNEQFF. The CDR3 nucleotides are TGTGCCAGCAGTTCCCCGGGCAATGAGCAGTTCTTC.

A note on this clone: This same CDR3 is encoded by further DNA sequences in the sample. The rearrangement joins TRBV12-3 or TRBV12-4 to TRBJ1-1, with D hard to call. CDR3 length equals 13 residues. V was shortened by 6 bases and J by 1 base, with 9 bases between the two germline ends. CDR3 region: CASSPAGNTEAFF. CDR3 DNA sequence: TGTGCCAGCAGCCCCGCGGGGAACACTGAAGCTTTCTTT.

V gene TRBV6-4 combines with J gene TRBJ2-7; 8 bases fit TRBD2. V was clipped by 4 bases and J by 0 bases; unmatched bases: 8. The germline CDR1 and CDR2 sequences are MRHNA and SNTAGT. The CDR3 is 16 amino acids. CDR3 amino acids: CASSASPGLDSYEQYF. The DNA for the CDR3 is TGTGCCAGCAGTGCCTCCCCGGGACTAGACTCCTACGAGCAGTACTTC.

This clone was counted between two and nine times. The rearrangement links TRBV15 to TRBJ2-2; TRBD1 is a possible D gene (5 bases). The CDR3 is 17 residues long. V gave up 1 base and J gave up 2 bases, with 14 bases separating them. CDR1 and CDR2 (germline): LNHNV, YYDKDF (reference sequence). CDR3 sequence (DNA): TGTGCCACCAGCAGAGTAGGGGCGGAGTTAAACACCGGGGAGCTGTTTTTT. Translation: CATSRVGAELNTGELFF.

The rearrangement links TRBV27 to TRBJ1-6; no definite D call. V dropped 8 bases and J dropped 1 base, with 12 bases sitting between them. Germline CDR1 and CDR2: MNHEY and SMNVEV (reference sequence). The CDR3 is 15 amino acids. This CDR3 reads CASPVPGSYNSPLHF. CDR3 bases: TGTGCCAGCCCAGTACCGGGGTCCTATAATTCACCCCTCCACTTT.

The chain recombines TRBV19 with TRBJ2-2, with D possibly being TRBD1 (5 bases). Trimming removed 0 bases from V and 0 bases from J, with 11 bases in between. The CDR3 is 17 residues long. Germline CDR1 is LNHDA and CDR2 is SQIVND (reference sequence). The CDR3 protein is CASSIDQGRANTGELFF. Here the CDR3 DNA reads TGTGCCAGTAGTATAGATCAGGGCAGGGCGAACACCGGGGAGCTGTTTTTT.

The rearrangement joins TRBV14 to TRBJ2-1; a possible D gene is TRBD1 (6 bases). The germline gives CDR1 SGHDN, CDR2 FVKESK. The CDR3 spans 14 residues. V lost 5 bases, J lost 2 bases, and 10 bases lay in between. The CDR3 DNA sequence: TGTGCCAGCAGCACCAGGGGTCCCTACAATGAGCAGTTCTTC. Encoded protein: CASSTRGPYNEQFF.

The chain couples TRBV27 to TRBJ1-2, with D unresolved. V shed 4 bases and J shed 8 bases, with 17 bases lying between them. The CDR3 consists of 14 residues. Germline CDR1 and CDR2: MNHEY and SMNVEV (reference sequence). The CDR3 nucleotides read TGTGCCAGCAGTTACCGCGGATTGGCGGGGGGCTACACCTTC. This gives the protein CASSYRGLAGGYTF.

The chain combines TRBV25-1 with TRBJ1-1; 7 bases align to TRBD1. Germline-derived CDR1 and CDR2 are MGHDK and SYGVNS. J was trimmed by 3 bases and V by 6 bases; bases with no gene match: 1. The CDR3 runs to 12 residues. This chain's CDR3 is CASRTGYTEAFF. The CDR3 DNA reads TGTGCCAGCAGGACAGGGTACACTGAAGCTTTCTTT.

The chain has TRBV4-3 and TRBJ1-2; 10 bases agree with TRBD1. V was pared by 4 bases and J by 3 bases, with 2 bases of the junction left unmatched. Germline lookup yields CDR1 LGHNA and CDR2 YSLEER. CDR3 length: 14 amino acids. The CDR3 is CASSPGQGDYGYTF. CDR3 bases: TGCGCCAGCAGCCCCGGACAGGGGGACTATGGCTACACCTTC.

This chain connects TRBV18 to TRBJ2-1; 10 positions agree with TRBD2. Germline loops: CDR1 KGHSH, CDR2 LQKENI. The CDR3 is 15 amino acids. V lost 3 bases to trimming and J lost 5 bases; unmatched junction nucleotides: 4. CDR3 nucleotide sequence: TGTGCCAGCTCACCCCAGCGGGGGGGCCACAATGAGCAGTTCTTC. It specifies CASSPQRGGHNEQFF.

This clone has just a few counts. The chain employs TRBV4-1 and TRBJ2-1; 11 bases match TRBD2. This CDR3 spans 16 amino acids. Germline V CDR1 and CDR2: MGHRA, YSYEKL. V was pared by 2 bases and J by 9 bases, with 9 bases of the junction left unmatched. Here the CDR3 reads CASSQTQLAGEVEQFF. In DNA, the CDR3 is TGCGCCAGCAGCCAAACTCAACTAGCGGGGGAGGTTGAGCAGTTCTTC.

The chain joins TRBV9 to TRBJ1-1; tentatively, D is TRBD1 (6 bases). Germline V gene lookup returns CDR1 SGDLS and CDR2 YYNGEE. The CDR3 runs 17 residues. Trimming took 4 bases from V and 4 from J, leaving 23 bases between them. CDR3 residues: CASSPDPPGPRGTEAFF. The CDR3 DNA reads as TGTGCCAGCAGCCCCGACCCTCCAGGCCCCAGGGGCACTGAAGCTTTCTTT.